This TCR beta chain came from a study of T cells after yellow fever vaccination. Overall study findings and caveats: A secondary response was less intense yet reached its peak sooner, at day 5 versus 15.

This clonotype has a handful of counts. Its matching antigen is unknown. TCRdb redid the calling of the 5' RACE reads with MiXCR, one entry per CDR3 protein. In the table there are 300,000 to 400,000 distinct CDR3 sequences, around 13% of which are singletons. The sample consisted of CD4+ T cells sorted from PBMCs, taken 15 days after the yellow fever booster vaccination. This sequence was found in a man between 18 and 35 years old who received the YFV17D yellow fever vaccine.

In DNA form, the CDR3 reads TGTGCCAGCACCGGGAGCGGGGGACAGACCCAGTACTTC. It is translated as CASTGSGGQTQYF. This sequence joins TRBV19 and TRBJ2-5; TRBD2 matches at 8 bases. In germline, CDR1 is LNHDA, CDR2 SQIVND (reference sequence). Trimming cost V 9 bases and J 6 bases; bases outside gene matches: 9. CDR3 length equals 13 residues.